This T cell receptor beta chain is drawn from a study of CD8+CD57+ T cells in acquired aplastic anemia. Study context: Sorted CD4+ and CD8+ cells yielded DNA averaging approximately 3.4 ug.

Germline CDR1 SGDLS, CDR2 YYNGEE. The CDR3 length is 12 residues. With 0 bases removed from V and 9 bases from J, the gap between germline ends came to 9 bases. Investigators profiled TCR beta VDJ and CDR3 from genomic DNA template. A single record per CDR3 protein comes from TCRdb applying MiXCR to the reads. The sample consists of about 220,000 distinct CDR3 sequences, 45% to 50% of them appearing once. Sequenced patients had shown CD8+CD57+ cell expansion by flow cytometry. With no exception, the patients had severe acquired aplastic anemia. Receipt of therapy had not occurred in any patient by the time of blood sampling. This clonotype is a singleton in its sample.

The chain carries TRBV9 and TRBJ1-2; D unresolved. The sequence derives from a human donor with aplastic anemia. Sequencing was done on a sample of sorted CD4+, CD8+, or CD8+CD57+ T cells (not recorded which) from PBMCs. The CDR3 DNA reads TGTGCCAGCAGCGTAGCTGGCGGGAGCTACACCTTC. Protein product: CASSVAGGSYTF.